This record concerns one TCR beta chain sequence. Germline V CDR1 and CDR2: SGHAT, FQDESV (reference sequence). The CDR3 extends over 12 amino acids. V was clipped by 2 bases and J by 4 bases, with 6 bases between them. These data originate in a study of T cell changes during pregnancy in multiple sclerosis. The table came from immunoSEQ multiplex PCR; TCRdb's copy has only in-frame clones and leaves some out. This sample yields around 31,000 clones, of which roughly 89% are seen a single time; around 9.8% belongs to the top ten. The material sequenced was CD8+ T cells from peripheral blood mononuclear cells, taken in the first trimester of pregnancy. This chain joins TRBV11-1 and TRBJ2-7; no reliable D call. The receptor's source is a female donor with multiple sclerosis, enrolled in a pregnancy study. Here the CDR3 reads CASSLLEYEQYF. The CDR3 nucleotides read TGTGCCAGCAGCTTACTCGAGTACGAGCAGTACTTC.